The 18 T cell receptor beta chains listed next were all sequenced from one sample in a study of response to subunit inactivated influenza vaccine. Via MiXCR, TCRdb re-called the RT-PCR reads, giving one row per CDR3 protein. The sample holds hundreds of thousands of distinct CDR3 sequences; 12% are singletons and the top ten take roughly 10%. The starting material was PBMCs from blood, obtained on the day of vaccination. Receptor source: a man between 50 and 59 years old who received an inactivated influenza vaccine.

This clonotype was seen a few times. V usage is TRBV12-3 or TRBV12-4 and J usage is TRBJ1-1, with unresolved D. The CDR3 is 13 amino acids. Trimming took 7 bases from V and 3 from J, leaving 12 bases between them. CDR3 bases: TGTGCCAGCACCATGATTCGGGACACTGAAGCTTTCTTT. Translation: CASTMIRDTEAFF.

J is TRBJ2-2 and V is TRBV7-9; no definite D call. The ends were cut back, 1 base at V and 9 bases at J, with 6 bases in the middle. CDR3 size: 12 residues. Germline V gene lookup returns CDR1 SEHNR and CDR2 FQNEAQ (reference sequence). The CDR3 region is CASSLGHRELFF. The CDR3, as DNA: TGTGCCAGCAGCTTAGGGCACCGGGAGCTGTTTTTT.

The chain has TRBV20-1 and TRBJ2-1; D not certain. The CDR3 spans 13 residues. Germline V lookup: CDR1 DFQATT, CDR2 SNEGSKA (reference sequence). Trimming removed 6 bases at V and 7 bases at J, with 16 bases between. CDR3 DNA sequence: TGCAGTGCCGAGGTTCTCTCGGATAATGAGCAGTTCTTC. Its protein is CSAEVLSDNEQFF.

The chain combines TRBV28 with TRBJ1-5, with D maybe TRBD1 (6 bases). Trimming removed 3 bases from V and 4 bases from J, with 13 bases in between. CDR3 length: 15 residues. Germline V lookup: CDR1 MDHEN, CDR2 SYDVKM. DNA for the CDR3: TGTGCCAGCAGTTTTGGGGGGCGGCGGAATCAGCCCCAGCATTTT. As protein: CASSFGGRRNQPQHF.

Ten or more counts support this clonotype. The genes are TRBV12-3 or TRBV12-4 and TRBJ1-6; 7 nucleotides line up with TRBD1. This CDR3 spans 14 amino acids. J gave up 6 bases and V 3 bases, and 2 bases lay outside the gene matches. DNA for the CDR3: TGTGCCAGCAGTTTCGCAGGGGGTAATTCACCCCTCCACTTT. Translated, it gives CASSFAGGNSPLHF.

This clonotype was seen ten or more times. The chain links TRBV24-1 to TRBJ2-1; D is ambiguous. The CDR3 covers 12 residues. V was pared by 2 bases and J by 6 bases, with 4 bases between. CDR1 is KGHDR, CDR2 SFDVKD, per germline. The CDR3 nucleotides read TGTGCCACCAGTGATTATCCCAATGAGCAGTTCTTC. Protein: CATSDYPNEQFF.

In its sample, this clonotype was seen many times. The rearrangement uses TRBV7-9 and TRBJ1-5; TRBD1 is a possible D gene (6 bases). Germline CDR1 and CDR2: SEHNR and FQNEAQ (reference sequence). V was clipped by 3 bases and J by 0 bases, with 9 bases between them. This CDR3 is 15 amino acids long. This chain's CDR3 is CASSLDSSSNQPQHF. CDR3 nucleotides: TGTGCCAGCAGCTTGGACAGCTCTAGCAATCAGCCCCAGCATTTT.

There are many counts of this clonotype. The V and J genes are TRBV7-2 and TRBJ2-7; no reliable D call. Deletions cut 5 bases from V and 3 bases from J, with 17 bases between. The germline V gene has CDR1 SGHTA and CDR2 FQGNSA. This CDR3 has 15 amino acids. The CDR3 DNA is TGTGCCAGCAGCCGAGACGCCCCGCCATTCTACGAGCAGTACTTC. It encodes CASSRDAPPFYEQYF.

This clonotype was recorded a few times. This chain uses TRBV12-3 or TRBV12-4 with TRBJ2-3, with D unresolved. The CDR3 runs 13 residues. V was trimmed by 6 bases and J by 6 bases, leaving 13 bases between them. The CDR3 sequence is CASRPRTWDTQYF. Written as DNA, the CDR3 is TGTGCCAGCAGACCTCGGACCTGGGATACGCAGTATTTT.

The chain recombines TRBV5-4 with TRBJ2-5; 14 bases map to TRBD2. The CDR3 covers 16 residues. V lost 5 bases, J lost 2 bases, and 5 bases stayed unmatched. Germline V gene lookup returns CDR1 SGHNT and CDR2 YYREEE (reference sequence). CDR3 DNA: TGTGCCAGCAGGCCCGGGACTAGCGGGAGTCAAGAGACCCAGTACTTC. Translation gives CASRPGTSGSQETQYF.

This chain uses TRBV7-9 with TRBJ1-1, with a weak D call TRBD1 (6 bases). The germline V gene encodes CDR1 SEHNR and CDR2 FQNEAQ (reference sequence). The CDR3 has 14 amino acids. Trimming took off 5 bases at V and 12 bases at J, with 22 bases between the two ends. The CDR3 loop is CASSTQRGPTGPFF. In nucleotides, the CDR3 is TGTGCCAGCAGCACGCAACGGGGCCCCACAGGGCCTTTCTTT.

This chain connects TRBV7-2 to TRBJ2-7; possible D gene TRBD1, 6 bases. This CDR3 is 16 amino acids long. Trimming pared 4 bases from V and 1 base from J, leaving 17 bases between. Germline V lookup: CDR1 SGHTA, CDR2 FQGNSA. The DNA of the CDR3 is TGTGCCAGCAGCTGGGGGCAGGGCCTCGCATCCTACGAGCAGTACTTC. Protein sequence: CASSWGQGLASYEQYF.

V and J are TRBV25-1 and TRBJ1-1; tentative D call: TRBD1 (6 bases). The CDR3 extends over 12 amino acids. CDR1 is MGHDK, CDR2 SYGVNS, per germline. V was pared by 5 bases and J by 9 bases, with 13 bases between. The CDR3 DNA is TGTGCCAGCAGTCCAGGACAGACTAAAGCTTTCTTT. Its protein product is CASSPGQTKAFF.

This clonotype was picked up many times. This CDR3 reads CATSPSNANTGELFF. CDR3 DNA sequence: TGTGCCACATCACCCTCGAACGCGAACACCGGGGAGCTGTTTTTT. V usage is TRBV19 and J usage is TRBJ2-2; D is unresolved. V gave up 10 bases and J gave up 0 bases, with 15 bases separating them. In germline, CDR1 is LNHDA, CDR2 SQIVND (reference sequence). This CDR3 spans 15 amino acids.

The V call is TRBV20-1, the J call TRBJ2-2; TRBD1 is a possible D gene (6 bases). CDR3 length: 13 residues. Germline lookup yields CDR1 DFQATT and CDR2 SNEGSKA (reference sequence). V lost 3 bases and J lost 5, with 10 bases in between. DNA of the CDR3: TGCAGTGCTAGCACAGGGATTACCGGGGAGCTGTTTTTT. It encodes CSASTGITGELFF.

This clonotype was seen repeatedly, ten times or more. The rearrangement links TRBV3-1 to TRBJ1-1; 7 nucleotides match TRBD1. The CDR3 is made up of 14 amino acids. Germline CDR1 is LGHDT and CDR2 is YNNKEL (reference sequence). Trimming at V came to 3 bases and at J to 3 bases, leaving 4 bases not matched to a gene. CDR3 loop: CASSQTGTYTEAFF. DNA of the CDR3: TGTGCCAGCAGCCAGACAGGGACCTACACTGAAGCTTTCTTT.

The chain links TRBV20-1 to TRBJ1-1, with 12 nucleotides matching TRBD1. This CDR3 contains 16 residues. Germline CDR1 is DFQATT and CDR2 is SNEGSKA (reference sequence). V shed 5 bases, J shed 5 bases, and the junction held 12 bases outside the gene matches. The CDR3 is CSAGRDRGRRDTEAFF. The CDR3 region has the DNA TGCAGTGCTGGCCGGGACAGGGGGCGCAGAGATACTGAAGCTTTCTTT.

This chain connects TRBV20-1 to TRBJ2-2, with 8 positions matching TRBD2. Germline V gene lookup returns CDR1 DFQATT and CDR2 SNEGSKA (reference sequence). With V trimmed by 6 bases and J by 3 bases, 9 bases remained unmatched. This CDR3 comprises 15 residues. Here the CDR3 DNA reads TGCAGTGCGCCGGCGGGGGGATCACACACCGGGGAGCTGTTTTTT. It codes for CSAPAGGSHTGELFF.